The 27 T cell receptor beta chains below were found in one sample sequenced in a study of T cells after yellow fever vaccination. TCRdb independently ran MiXCR on the 5' RACE reads; one entry per CDR3 protein. The table lists under 600,000 distinct CDR3 sequences, 20% to 25% of them singletons, with less than 20% in the top ten. Specimen: PBMCs, collected more than 20 days after the first yellow fever vaccination. The receptor set was obtained from a man between 18 and 35 years old who received the YFV17D yellow fever vaccine.

This clonotype has at least ten counts. V gene TRBV2 combines with J gene TRBJ2-1; D unresolved. The CDR3 covers 11 residues. Germline-derived CDR1 and CDR2 are SNHLY and FYNNEI. The V and J ends lost 8 bases and 3 bases respectively, with 5 bases between them. Written as DNA, the CDR3 is TGTGCCAGCGACAACTACAATGAGCAGTTCTTC. It encodes CASDNYNEQFF.

Of note for this clonotype: The junction and the germline gene differ at one end; a read error may be behind it. CDR3 protein: CASRVGTHF. The CDR3 DNA sequence: TGTGCCAGCAGAGTTGGGACACACTTT. The V call is TRBV12-3 or TRBV12-4, the J call TRBJ1-1; TRBD1 is a possible D gene (6 bases). This CDR3 contains 9 residues.

This clonotype was counted a few times. V gene TRBV20-1 combines with J gene TRBJ2-3; D may be TRBD2 (5 bases). Germline CDR1 reads DFQATT; CDR2 reads SNEGSKA (reference sequence). This CDR3 contains 15 residues. The germline V and J ends were trimmed by 1 base and 0 bases, with 11 bases remaining between them. The CDR3 region is CSARVVRRSTDTQYF. CDR3 nucleotide sequence: TGCAGTGCTAGAGTAGTCAGGAGGAGCACAGATACGCAGTATTTT.

V is TRBV19 and J is TRBJ2-7; D tentatively fits TRBD1 or TRBD2 (5 bases each). Looked up from germline, CDR1 is LNHDA and CDR2 is SQIVND (reference sequence). CDR3 length: 18 amino acids. Trimming removed 5 bases at V and 2 bases at J, with 25 bases between. CDR3 protein: CASSHRDLGMVRAYEQYF. The CDR3 coding sequence is TGTGCCAGTAGTCATCGGGACCTCGGGATGGTAAGGGCCTACGAGCAGTACTTC.

This chain links TRBV19 with TRBJ1-5, with TRBD1 as a possible D gene (5 bases). Trimming left V 3 bases short and J 11 bases short, with 20 bases between. In germline, CDR1 is LNHDA, CDR2 SQIVND (reference sequence). CDR3 size: 15 residues. The CDR3 nucleotides read TGTGCCAGTAGTATCTTGGGGCCTTTCGCTGGGTCCCAGCATTTT. Residues: CASSILGPFAGSQHF.

In this sample, this clonotype turned up a few times. J is TRBJ2-2 and V is TRBV11-2, with D uncertain. The ends were cut back, 5 bases at V and 7 bases at J, with 14 bases in the middle. Per the germline V gene, CDR1 is SGHAT and CDR2 is FQNNGV. This CDR3 has 14 residues. CDR3 protein: CASSVKAFHGELFF. CDR3 in DNA: TGTGCCAGCAGCGTAAAGGCATTCCACGGGGAGCTGTTTTTT.

The rearrangement links TRBV11-1 to TRBJ2-3; TRBD1 might be the D (7 bases). V lost 3 bases to trimming and J lost 4 bases, with 17 bases between them. CDR3 length: 16 amino acids. Germline V gene lookup returns CDR1 SGHAT and CDR2 FQDESV (reference sequence). The CDR3 DNA sequence: TGTGCCAGCAGCTTTCGACAGGGTTGGGGGGCAGATACGCAGTATTTT. Translated, it gives CASSFRQGWGADTQYF.

The chain is built from TRBV7-9 and TRBJ2-3; no definite D call. Trimming removed 5 bases at V and 2 bases at J, with 14 bases between. This CDR3 is built from 15 residues. Germline CDR1 SEHNR, CDR2 FQNEAQ (reference sequence). Here the CDR3 reads CASSRSWPDTDTQYF. In DNA form, the CDR3 reads TGTGCCAGCAGCCGGAGCTGGCCGGACACAGATACGCAGTATTTT.

The sample holds one count of this clonotype. The chain combines TRBV7-2 with TRBJ2-5, with D possibly being TRBD1 or TRBD2 (5 bases each). V was pared by 8 bases and J by 5 bases, with 21 bases between. Germline CDR1 SGHTA, CDR2 FQGNSA. The CDR3 has 15 residues. The CDR3 here is CASSRRGTDLETQYF. The DNA of the CDR3 is TGTGCCAGCTCCAGAAGAGGGACGGACTTGGAGACCCAGTACTTC.

The chain carries TRBV6-2 or TRBV6-3 and TRBJ2-7, with 8 positions matching TRBD1. The CDR3 spans 15 residues. V lost 5 bases to trimming and J lost 0 bases; unmatched junction nucleotides: 6. Germline V gene sequence: CDR1 MNHEY, CDR2 SVGEGT. The CDR3 DNA sequence: TGTGCCAGCAGTAAAGGACAGGGAAGCTCCTACGAGCAGTACGTC. It codes for CASSKGQGSSYEQYV.

This chain uses TRBV18 with TRBJ1-3; the D gene is possibly TRBD1 (5 bases). Trimming removed 6 bases from V and 5 bases from J, with 14 bases in between. CDR1 and CDR2 from the germline V gene are KGHSH and LQKENI. The CDR3 spans 14 residues. CDR3 protein: CASSPGAGRNTIYF. In DNA, the CDR3 is TGTGCCAGCTCCCCGGGAGCAGGGCGAAACACCATATATTTT.

This clonotype has a handful of counts. The chain combines TRBV5-1 with TRBJ2-2; D call uncertain. CDR3 length: 18 amino acids. Germline CDR1 reads SGHRS; CDR2 reads YFSETQ. V shed 0 bases and J shed 4 bases, with 19 bases lying between them. The CDR3 region is CASSLDVRRDIGTGELFF. CDR3 bases: TGCGCCAGCAGCTTGGATGTCAGGCGCGATATTGGCACCGGGGAGCTGTTTTTT.

This clonotype was observed at least ten times. The chain uses TRBV5-1 and TRBJ2-1; 8 bases line up with TRBD1. The CDR3 runs to 16 residues. Germline V lookup: CDR1 SGHRS, CDR2 YFSETQ. Germline trimming cut 2 bases from V and 6 bases from J; bases unmatched to any gene: 10. The CDR3: CASSFSGGDSSNEQFF. CDR3 nucleotides: TGCGCCAGCAGCTTCTCAGGGGGCGATTCAAGCAATGAGCAGTTCTTC.

The chain joins TRBV2 to TRBJ1-4; D is unresolved. Per the germline V gene, CDR1 is SNHLY and CDR2 is FYNNEI. The CDR3 is 11 residues long. The V end was cut by 7 bases, the J end by 4 bases, with 4 bases between. CDR3 nucleotides: TGTGCCAGCAAGAATAATGAAAAACTGTTTTTT. Translating it yields CASKNNEKLFF.

The gene calls are TRBV10-1 and TRBJ1-6, with 9 bases aligning to TRBD1. The CDR3 is 14 residues long. After removal of 6 bases from V and 7 bases from J, the junction contained 4 bases not matched to a gene. CDR1 and CDR2 (germline): WNHNN, SYGVQD (reference sequence). Here the CDR3 DNA reads TGCGCCAGCAGCAGGGACAGGGAAAATTCACCCCTCCACTTT. The encoded protein is CASSRDRENSPLHF.

The gene calls are TRBV12-3 or TRBV12-4 and TRBJ1-2; D is unclear. The CDR3 runs 15 residues. V gave up 7 bases and J gave up 3 bases, with 18 bases separating them. The CDR3 coding sequence is TGTGCCAGCACCAGAACCCGGGGAACAGACTATGGCTACACCTTC. Translating it yields CASTRTRGTDYGYTF.

The V call is TRBV30, the J call TRBJ2-5; maybe TRBD2 (6 bases). The CDR3 spans 13 residues. V lost 4 bases, J lost 9 bases, and 18 bases lay in between. Germline V gene sequence: CDR1 GTSNPN, CDR2 SVGIG (reference sequence). The CDR3 DNA follows: TGTGCCTGGAATCCGGGGGTAATCGGGTCCCAGTACTTC. Its protein product is CAWNPGVIGSQYF.

Ten or more counts support this clonotype. The chain links TRBV6-5 to TRBJ2-2; weak D call: TRBD2 (5 bases). V lost 6 bases and J lost 6, with 8 bases in between. Germline V lookup: CDR1 MNHEY, CDR2 SVGAGI. This CDR3 contains 12 residues. CDR3 sequence: CASSRGSGELFF. The CDR3 DNA follows: TGTGCCAGCAGCCGGGGATCCGGGGAGCTGTTTTTT.

The chain has TRBV29-1 and TRBJ2-1; D perhaps matches TRBD2 (6 bases). The V gene's germline CDR1 is SQVTM and CDR2 ANQGSEA. Trimming removed 6 bases at V and 6 bases at J, with 24 bases between. This CDR3 contains 16 residues. As DNA, the CDR3 is TGCAGCGTCGTTTCGGTAGTGACTAGGGCTTCCAATGAGCAGTTCTTC. This sequence encodes CSVVSVVTRASNEQFF.

This clonotype was observed many times. Written as DNA, the CDR3 is TGTGCCAGCAGTTTTGGAGCTAACTATGGCTACACCTTC. This translates into CASSFGANYGYTF. The chain carries TRBV7-2 and TRBJ1-2; D is unclear. Germline V gives CDR1 SGHTA, CDR2 FQGNSA. The CDR3 covers 13 residues. V lost 6 bases, J lost 0 bases, and 8 bases lay in between.

The V gene is TRBV20-1, the J gene TRBJ2-3; weak D call: TRBD2 (6 bases). Trimming removed 0 bases at V and 3 bases at J, with 16 bases between. The CDR3 is 16 amino acids. Germline loops: CDR1 DFQATT, CDR2 SNEGSKA (reference sequence). The CDR3 region is CSARDTRGTETDTQYF. CDR3 in DNA: TGCAGTGCTAGAGATACGCGGGGAACTGAGACAGATACGCAGTATTTT.

In its sample, this clonotype was seen a few times. V gene TRBV28 combines with J gene TRBJ1-4; 8 nucleotides line up with TRBD1. Per the germline V gene, CDR1 is MDHEN and CDR2 is SYDVKM. With V trimmed by 5 bases and J by 0 bases, 2 bases remained unmatched. This CDR3 comprises 15 residues. CDR3 in amino acids: CASSGTGPTNEKLFF. In DNA form, the CDR3 reads TGTGCCAGCAGTGGGACAGGACCAACTAATGAAAAACTGTTTTTT.

The rearrangement joins TRBV23-1 to TRBJ2-7; 11 nucleotides agree with TRBD1. TRBV23-1 is designated an ORF whose function remains uncertain. CDR3 length: 13 residues. The trim removed 9 bases at V and 4 bases at J, leaving 5 bases unmatched. This chain's CDR3 is CARPGQGVYEQYF. DNA for the CDR3: TGCGCCAGACCGGGACAGGGGGTATACGAGCAGTACTTC.

This clonotype was observed a few times. The gene calls are TRBV10-3 and TRBJ2-3, with 9 bases identical to TRBD1. Looked up from germline, CDR1 is ENHRY and CDR2 is SYGVKD. The CDR3 sequence is 17 residues long. Trimming cost V 2 bases and J 3 bases; bases outside gene matches: 9. This CDR3 reads CAISETKGQGRTDTQYF. In DNA form, the CDR3 reads TGTGCCATCAGTGAGACCAAGGGACAGGGCAGGACAGATACGCAGTATTTT.

This clonotype was seen a handful of times. J is TRBJ2-7 and V is TRBV29-1; 13 bases line up with TRBD2. V lost 6 bases, J lost 6 bases, and 14 bases stayed unmatched. This CDR3 has 16 residues. CDR1 is SQVTM and CDR2 is ANQGSEA in the germline V gene. CDR3 amino acids: CSVRPGTSGVLGEQYF. The DNA for the CDR3 is TGCAGCGTCCGCCCCGGGACTAGCGGGGTCCTCGGCGAGCAGTACTTC.

In the case of this clonotype: The germline gene is not matched at one end of the junction; a read error may be the cause. V usage is TRBV10-3 and J usage is TRBJ1-5; maybe TRBD1 (5 bases). This CDR3 has 13 amino acids. Germline CDR1 ENHRY, CDR2 SYGVKD. The CDR3 nucleotides are TGTGCCATCAGAGGACAAAGCAATCAGCCCCCGCATTTT. It yields the protein CAIRGQSNQPPHF.

This clonotype was seen at least ten times. V is TRBV3-1 and J is TRBJ2-3, with 8 positions matching TRBD2. J gave up 1 base and V 3 bases, and 3 bases lay outside the gene matches. The CDR3 runs 15 residues. Germline V lookup: CDR1 LGHDT, CDR2 YNNKEL (reference sequence). The CDR3 spells CASSHARGGTDTQYF. CDR3 nucleotides: TGTGCCAGCAGCCACGCGCGGGGGGGCACAGATACGCAGTATTTT.